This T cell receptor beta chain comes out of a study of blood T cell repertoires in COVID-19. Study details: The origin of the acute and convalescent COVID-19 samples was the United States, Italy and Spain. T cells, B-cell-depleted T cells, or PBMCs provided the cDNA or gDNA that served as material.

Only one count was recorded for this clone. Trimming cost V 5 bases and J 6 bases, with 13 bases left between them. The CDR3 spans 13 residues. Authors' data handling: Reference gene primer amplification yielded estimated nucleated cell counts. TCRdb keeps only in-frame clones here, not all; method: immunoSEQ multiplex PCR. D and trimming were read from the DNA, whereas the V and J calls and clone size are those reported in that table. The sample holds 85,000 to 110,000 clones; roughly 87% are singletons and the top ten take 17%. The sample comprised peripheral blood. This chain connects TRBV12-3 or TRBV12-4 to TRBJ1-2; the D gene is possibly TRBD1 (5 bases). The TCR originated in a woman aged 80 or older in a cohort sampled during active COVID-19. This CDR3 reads CASSPRRGDGYTF. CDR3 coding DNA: TGTGCCAGCAGTCCCCGGAGGGGAGATGGCTACACCTTC.